One sample yielded the 6 T cell receptor beta chains listed below, sequenced in a study of cytomegalovirus exposure and HLA in healthy donors. This PCR relied on a set of 60 Vbeta primers and 13 Jbeta primers. TCRdb keeps only in-frame clones here, not all; method: immunoSEQ multiplex PCR. The sample lists about 150,000 clones; around 68% were seen once. Sequenced sample: PBMCs. The source is a man aged 25-40 years in good health and CMV-seropositive.

This clone turned up a few times. V usage is TRBV7-9 and J usage is TRBJ2-7; 8 bases are shared with TRBD1. The CDR3 is 19 residues long. The V gene end was trimmed by 1 base and the J gene end by 7 bases; junction bases not matched to a gene: 21. Germline loops: CDR1 SEHNR, CDR2 FQNEAQ (reference sequence). CDR3 loop: CASSLVFGQGKIPSLEQYF. The CDR3 DNA sequence: TGTGCCAGCAGCTTAGTCTTTGGACAGGGAAAAATACCTTCGTTGGAGCAGTACTTC.

This clone was counted only a few times. The chain carries TRBV19 and TRBJ2-2; 10 bases line up with TRBD2. V gave up 3 bases and J gave up 1 base; unmatched junction bases: 11. The CDR3 spans 19 residues. Germline lookup yields CDR1 LNHDA and CDR2 SQIVND (reference sequence). CDR3 loop: CASSISSFLAGENTGELFF. CDR3 nucleotides: TGTGCCAGTAGTATTAGTAGTTTTCTAGCGGGAGAGAACACCGGGGAGCTGTTTTTT.

The CDR3 DNA reads as TGCGCCAGCAGCTTGGGACACAGCTTAGATACGCAGTATTTT. It codes for CASSLGHSLDTQYF. The J gene is TRBJ2-3, the V gene TRBV5-1; D unresolved. Trimming pared 0 bases from V and 5 bases from J, leaving 10 bases between. The CDR3 is 14 amino acids. Germline V gene sequence: CDR1 SGHRS, CDR2 YFSETQ. Full variable domain (missing parts from reference TRBV5-1 and TRBJ2-3): KAGVTQTPRYLIKTRGQQVTLSCSPISGHRSVSWYQQTPGQGLQFLFEYFSETQRNKGNFPGRFSGRQFSNSRSEMNVSTLELGDSALYLCASSLGHSLDTQYFGPGTRLTVL.

The rearrangement links TRBV10-3 to TRBJ2-2, with D possibly matching TRBD1 (6 bases). This CDR3 comprises 14 residues. From germline, CDR1 is ENHRY and CDR2 SYGVKD. The V end lost 5 bases, the J end lost 7 bases, and 14 bases lay between the germline ends. Written as DNA, the CDR3 is TGTGCCATCAGTTCCGACAGGATCAGCGGGGAGCTGTTTTTT. It specifies CAISSDRISGELFF.

The CDR3 spells CASSPGQGQWEQYF. The CDR3 bases are TGTGCCAGCAGCCCGGGACAGGGGCAGTGGGAGCAGTACTTC. V gene TRBV9 combines with J gene TRBJ2-7; 10 bases align to TRBD1. J gave up 7 bases and V 4 bases, and 8 bases lay outside the gene matches. Germline V gene sequence: CDR1 SGDLS, CDR2 YYNGEE. CDR3 length: 14 amino acids.

This clone came up a few times. This chain joins TRBV9 and TRBJ1-1; no definite D call. CDR3 length: 13 residues. In germline, CDR1 is SGDLS, CDR2 YYNGEE. The V gene lost 5 bases and the J gene lost 3 bases, with 11 bases spanning the gap. The CDR3: CASSPAGYTEAFF. CDR3 sequence (DNA): TGTGCCAGCAGTCCGGCGGGGTACACTGAAGCTTTCTTT.